This entry lists 15 T cell receptor beta chains sequenced from one sample in a study of OX40 agonist ivuxolimab in advanced cancers. Libraries were prepared through the immunoSEQ multiplex PCR assay. TCRdb re-hosts the immuneACCESS table, in-frame sequences only. Its copies lack some clones; in the studies checked, an unresolved V gene accounts for under half of them, and the cause for the rest is not known. For this sample the table gives 85,000 to 100,000 clones, of which around nine tenths were detected only once. The leading ten clones occupy roughly 0.31% of the sample. The input for sequencing was CD4+ or CD8+ T cells sorted from blood, taken in a trial of the OX40 agonist ivuxolimab. The source is an adult with an advanced solid tumor such as melanoma, head and neck, liver or kidney cancer.

The chain couples TRBV20-1 to TRBJ1-2, with D possibly TRBD1 on 5 matching bases. CDR1 is DFQATT and CDR2 is SNEGSKA in the germline V gene (reference sequence). The CDR3 runs 11 residues. Trimming cost V 6 bases and J 3 bases, with 8 bases left between them. CDR3 residues: CSAPGDYGYTF. Here the CDR3 DNA reads TGCAGTGCCCCGGGGGACTATGGCTACACCTTC.

The V gene is TRBV2, the J gene TRBJ1-6; D is unresolved. CDR3 length: 12 amino acids. Per germline, CDR1 SNHLY and CDR2 FYNNEI. V gave up 4 bases and J gave up 10 bases, with 8 bases separating them. The CDR3 DNA follows: TGTGCCAGCAGTGCACAGTTCTCACCCCTCCACTTT. This translates into CASSAQFSPLHF.

The chain is built from TRBV19 and TRBJ2-2, with a weak D call TRBD2 (5 bases). The V gene lost 3 bases and the J gene lost 0 bases, with 17 bases spanning the gap. The CDR3 length is 18 residues. The germline V gene encodes CDR1 LNHDA and CDR2 SQIVND (reference sequence). As DNA, the CDR3 is TGTGCCAGTAGTATTTCAATGGTCGGGGATACGAACACCGGGGAGCTGTTTTTT. Residues: CASSISMVGDTNTGELFF.

The CDR3 DNA reads TGTGCCAGCAGCCACGCCGGGGTCTACGAGCAGTACTTC. Translation gives CASSHAGVYEQYF. V gene TRBV5-6 combines with J gene TRBJ2-7; a possible D gene is TRBD2 (5 bases). The CDR3 is made up of 13 amino acids. Trimming took 4 bases from V and 3 from J, leaving 11 bases between them. The V gene's germline CDR1 is SGHDT and CDR2 YYEEEE.

The chain links TRBV9 to TRBJ1-4; unclear D gene. Germline V gene sequence: CDR1 SGDLS, CDR2 YYNGEE. This CDR3 has 14 residues. V gave up 0 bases and J gave up 6 bases, with 9 bases separating them. The CDR3 DNA reads TGTGCCAGCAGCGTAGGCGGGGTAGATGAAAAACTGTTTTTT. It specifies CASSVGGVDEKLFF. Variable domain in full (rest from reference TRBV9 and TRBJ1-4): DSGVTQTPKHLITATGQRVTLRCSPRSGDLSVYWYQQSLDQGLQFLIQYYNGEERAKGNILERFSAQQFPDLHSELNLSSLELGDSALYFCASSVGGVDEKLFFGSGTQLSVL.

The chain links TRBV18 to TRBJ1-2; D remains unclear. CDR1 is KGHSH, CDR2 LQKENI, per germline. This CDR3 has 13 amino acids. Deletions cut 2 bases from V and 4 bases from J, with 8 bases between. The CDR3 DNA sequence: TGTGCCAGCTCACCAGGGGATTTCTATGGCTACACCTTC. As protein: CASSPGDFYGYTF.

This clone showed up just once. The gene calls are TRBV7-9 and TRBJ2-5; D is perhaps TRBD2 (6 bases). CDR1 is SEHNR and CDR2 is FQNEAQ in the germline V gene (reference sequence). The CDR3 is 14 amino acids. Trimming stripped 2 bases from V and 2 bases from J, with 9 bases between. The CDR3 reads CASSLIGGQETQYF. In nucleotides, the CDR3 is TGTGCCAGCAGCTTAATCGGGGGACAAGAGACCCAGTACTTC.

The CDR3 spells CASSPTGGTDTQYF. CDR3 bases: TGTGCCAGCAGCCCGACAGGCGGCACAGATACGCAGTATTTT. The chain links TRBV7-2 to TRBJ2-3; a possible D gene is TRBD1 (6 bases). The length of the CDR3 is 14 residues. The V gene's germline CDR1 is SGHTA and CDR2 FQGNSA. Trimming took 5 bases from V and 1 from J, leaving 10 bases between them.

The chain has TRBV28 and TRBJ2-5, with 8 positions matching TRBD1. Germline V lookup: CDR1 MDHEN, CDR2 SYDVKM. This CDR3 comprises 13 residues. Trimming cost V 6 bases and J 5 bases; bases outside gene matches: 5. The CDR3 sequence is CASRRRQGETQYF. CDR3 in DNA: TGTGCCAGCAGACGCCGACAGGGGGAGACCCAGTACTTC.

This clone was picked up one time. The CDR3 nucleotides are TGTGCCAGCAGTTCCCCGGACACAGGGCCAGATACGCAGTATTTT. This encodes CASSSPDTGPDTQYF. The V gene is TRBV28, the J gene TRBJ2-3; tentatively, D is TRBD1 (6 bases). This CDR3 has 15 residues. Looked up from germline, CDR1 is MDHEN and CDR2 is SYDVKM. V was clipped by 4 bases and J by 4 bases, with 15 bases between them.

V is TRBV4-3 and J is TRBJ2-4; D gene ambiguous. Deletions cut 0 bases from V and 1 base from J, with 7 bases between. Per the germline V gene, CDR1 is LGHNA and CDR2 is YSLEER. The CDR3 contains 15 residues. The CDR3 DNA reads as TGCGCCAGCAGCCAAGAGGCCGTTGCCAAAAACATTCAGTACTTC. This codes for CASSQEAVAKNIQYF.

The J gene is TRBJ1-5, the V gene TRBV2; weak D call: TRBD1 (6 bases). This CDR3 has 14 amino acids. CDR1 and CDR2 from the germline V gene are SNHLY and FYNNEI. V was cut by 8 bases and J by 8 bases, with 19 bases left in between. CDR3 amino acids: CASGPGEGRKPQHF. In DNA, the CDR3 is TGTGCCAGCGGCCCAGGGGAGGGTAGGAAGCCCCAGCATTTT.

In its sample, this clone was seen a few times. The chain has TRBV5-1 and TRBJ2-7; D gene unclear. Trimming took off 2 bases at V and 3 bases at J, with 9 bases between the two ends. The CDR3 contains 13 residues. The V gene's germline CDR1 is SGHRS and CDR2 YFSETQ. The CDR3 coding sequence is TGCGCCAGCAGCTTAGAGAGGAACTACGAGCAGTACTTC. This codes for CASSLERNYEQYF.

V usage is TRBV6-6 and J usage is TRBJ2-7, with D tentatively TRBD1 (5 bases). CDR1 is MNHNY, CDR2 SVGAGI, per germline (reference sequence). V was cut by 2 bases and J by 0 bases, with 8 bases left in between. The CDR3 is made up of 14 amino acids. The CDR3: CASSYTGTSYEQYF. The CDR3 region has the DNA TGTGCCAGCAGTTACACAGGAACCTCCTACGAGCAGTACTTC.

V is TRBV7-8 and J is TRBJ2-5; 9 bases are shared with TRBD1. Germline CDR1 SGHVS, CDR2 FQNEAQ. This CDR3 region has 15 residues. V lost 1 base, J lost 4 bases, and 4 bases stayed unmatched. CDR3 sequence reads: CASSLGGQGRETQYF. Here the CDR3 DNA reads TGTGCCAGCAGCTTAGGAGGACAGGGGAGAGAGACCCAGTACTTC.